A single sample gave rise to the 22 T cell receptor beta chains below, sequenced in a study of cytomegalovirus exposure and HLA in healthy donors. It was with 60 Vbeta and 13 Jbeta primers that the PCR ran. Measured with immunoSEQ multiplex PCR; TCRdb has only the in-frame clones, and not every one. This repertoire includes some 120,000 clones. The sequenced sample was PBMCs. Receptor source: a man aged 18-30 years in good health and CMV-seronegative.

The genes are TRBV30 and TRBJ2-1, with D perhaps TRBD1 (5 bases). This CDR3 is 14 amino acids long. V lost 6 bases and J 1 base, leaving 13 bases between the germline ends. Germline CDR1 GTSNPN, CDR2 SVGIG (reference sequence). The CDR3: CACGSGWSYNEQFF. CDR3 DNA sequence: TGTGCCTGCGGGTCAGGGTGGTCCTACAATGAGCAGTTCTTC.

The V call is TRBV6-5, the J call TRBJ1-1, with D perhaps TRBD1 (5 bases). V gave up 4 bases and J gave up 0 bases, with 9 bases separating them. Germline V lookup: CDR1 MNHEY, CDR2 SVGAGI. This CDR3 region has 14 residues. The CDR3 loop reads CASSSGLLNTEAFF. DNA of the CDR3: TGTGCCAGCAGTTCGGGACTTCTGAACACTGAAGCTTTCTTT.

This chain joins TRBV19 and TRBJ1-5; TRBD1 matches at 7 bases. CDR3 length equals 16 residues. V was pared by 4 bases and J by 2 bases, with 8 bases of the junction left unmatched. Germline CDR1 reads LNHDA; CDR2 reads SQIVND (reference sequence). CDR3 region: CASSTNRGVGNQPQHF. CDR3 bases: TGTGCCAGTAGTACAAACAGGGGCGTAGGCAATCAGCCCCAGCATTTT.

V is TRBV19 and J is TRBJ1-1, with unresolved D. The V end lost 0 bases, the J end lost 5 bases, and 7 bases lay between the germline ends. CDR1 LNHDA and CDR2 SQIVND come from the germline V gene (reference sequence). The CDR3 consists of 13 residues. The chain's CDR3 is CASSIDRVTEAFF. The CDR3 bases are TGTGCCAGTAGTATAGATCGGGTAACTGAAGCTTTCTTT.

J is TRBJ2-2 and V is TRBV19, with a weak D call TRBD1 (5 bases). In germline, CDR1 is LNHDA, CDR2 SQIVND (reference sequence). CDR3 length equals 17 residues. The germline V and J ends were trimmed by 5 bases and 0 bases, with 16 bases remaining between them. Here the CDR3 reads CASSLLPTDANTGELFF. The CDR3 DNA sequence: TGTGCCAGTAGTCTCCTTCCGACAGACGCGAACACCGGGGAGCTGTTTTTT.

The V call is TRBV4-1, the J call TRBJ1-2; D is undetermined. V lost 1 base to trimming and J lost 2 bases, with 8 bases between them. This CDR3 has 14 amino acids. Germline-derived CDR1 and CDR2 are MGHRA and YSYEKL. The chain's CDR3 is CASSQGGGNYGYTF. In DNA form, the CDR3 reads TGCGCCAGCAGCCAAGGAGGCGGCAACTATGGCTACACCTTC.

The V gene is TRBV18, the J gene TRBJ1-5; perhaps TRBD1 as D (5 bases). The CDR3 length is 14 residues. The germline V and J ends were trimmed by 3 bases and 3 bases, with 9 bases remaining between them. Germline CDR1 is KGHSH and CDR2 is LQKENI. The CDR3 bases are TGTGCCAGCTCACCTAAGGGGAACAATCAGCCCCAGCATTTT. This translates into CASSPKGNNQPQHF.

The J gene is TRBJ2-7, the V gene TRBV6-5; TRBD2 aligns across 7 bases. Germline trimming cut 2 bases from V and 1 base from J; bases unmatched to any gene: 2. CDR3 size: 14 residues. The germline gives CDR1 MNHEY, CDR2 SVGAGI. CDR3 loop: CASSYGGGSYEQYF. CDR3 DNA sequence: TGTGCCAGCAGTTACGGCGGGGGATCCTACGAGCAGTACTTC.

This rearrangement joins TRBV6-6 to TRBJ1-1, with a possible D match to TRBD1 (6 bases). Germline loops: CDR1 MNHNY, CDR2 SVGAGI (reference sequence). This CDR3 has 13 amino acids. V lost 5 bases and J 3 bases, leaving 10 bases between the germline ends. The CDR3 sequence: CASSATGHTEAFF. The CDR3 DNA reads as TGTGCCAGCAGTGCTACAGGGCACACTGAAGCTTTCTTT.

The chain is built from TRBV6-1 and TRBJ2-7; D perhaps matches TRBD1 (6 bases). CDR3 size: 13 residues. Trimming took off 6 bases at V and 3 bases at J, with 12 bases between the two ends. Germline V gives CDR1 MNHNS, CDR2 SASEGT. The CDR3 DNA sequence: TGTGCCAGCAGCGACAGGAACATCTACGAGCAGTACTTC. Protein sequence: CASSDRNIYEQYF.

The chain links TRBV30 to TRBJ1-1, with unresolved D. The CDR3 runs to 17 residues. CDR1 GTSNPN and CDR2 SVGIG come from the germline V gene (reference sequence). The ends were cut back, 3 bases at V and 1 base at J, with 21 bases in the middle. CDR3 region: CAWSVTPWGRGNTEAFF. DNA for the CDR3: TGTGCCTGGAGCGTAACACCGTGGGGTCGGGGGAACACTGAAGCTTTCTTT.

The V call is TRBV6-1, the J call TRBJ1-3, with 8 bases fitting TRBD1. The CDR3 spans 15 residues. Germline-derived CDR1 and CDR2 are MNHNS and SASEGT. Losses at the gene ends were 5 bases for V and 0 bases for J; bases not matched to a gene: 3. The CDR3 loop reads CASSRTGGSGNTIYF. In DNA form, the CDR3 reads TGTGCCAGCAGTAGAACAGGGGGCTCTGGAAACACCATATATTTT.

The chain links TRBV5-6 to TRBJ1-6, with D unresolved. Germline V gives CDR1 SGHDT, CDR2 YYEEEE. The CDR3 is 12 residues long. V was trimmed by 6 bases and J by 5 bases, leaving 6 bases between them. CDR3 residues: CASTGNNSPLHF. The CDR3 DNA follows: TGTGCCAGCACCGGGAATAATTCACCCCTCCACTTT.

V gene TRBV5-1 combines with J gene TRBJ1-4; TRBD1 matches 9 bases. The CDR3 totals 16 residues. The germline V gene has CDR1 SGHRS and CDR2 YFSETQ. Losses at the gene ends were 3 bases for V and 3 bases for J; bases not matched to a gene: 6. The chain's CDR3 is CASSSQGALANEKLFF. The CDR3 region has the DNA TGCGCCAGCAGCTCACAGGGGGCGTTGGCTAATGAAAAACTGTTTTTT.

Worth noting for this clone: Other nucleotide sequences in the sample specify the same CDR3. The gene calls are TRBV27 and TRBJ1-5; D unresolved. This CDR3 region has 15 residues. Trimming stripped 0 bases from V and 0 bases from J, with 6 bases between. Germline-derived CDR1 and CDR2 are MNHEY and SMNVEV (reference sequence). The CDR3: CASSLSSYSNQPQHF. As DNA, the CDR3 is TGTGCCAGCAGTTTATCGTCGTATAGCAATCAGCCCCAGCATTTT.

The rearrangement links TRBV4-2 to TRBJ2-7; perhaps TRBD1 as D (5 bases). This CDR3 has 13 amino acids. V lost 6 bases and J 7 bases, leaving 16 bases between the germline ends. Germline loops: CDR1 LGHNA, CDR2 YNFKEQ. CDR3 protein: CASRAPRDGEQYF. The CDR3 region has the DNA TGTGCCAGCAGGGCACCCAGGGATGGAGAGCAGTACTTC.

V usage is TRBV28 and J usage is TRBJ1-2, with D perhaps matching TRBD1 (6 bases). V lost 4 bases to trimming and J lost 8 bases, with 17 bases between them. CDR1 is MDHEN, CDR2 SYDVKM, per germline. This CDR3 has 14 residues. The CDR3 DNA follows: TGTGCCAGCAGTTCGTCAGGGGTTTTAAGAGGCTACACCTTC. It is translated as CASSSSGVLRGYTF.

The rearrangement uses TRBV28 and TRBJ2-3; 8 bases are shared with TRBD1. V shed 5 bases and J 0 bases; nucleotides not matched to a gene: 4. CDR1 is MDHEN, CDR2 SYDVKM, per germline. The CDR3 contains 15 residues. CDR3 sequence reads: CASSPDRVSTDTQYF. Here the CDR3 DNA reads TGTGCCAGCAGTCCGGACAGGGTTAGCACAGATACGCAGTATTTT.

J is TRBJ2-2 and V is TRBV5-1; a possible D gene is TRBD1 (5 bases). Looked up from germline, CDR1 is SGHRS and CDR2 is YFSETQ. Trimming took off 3 bases at V and 2 bases at J, with 14 bases between the two ends. The CDR3 loop spans 16 amino acids. CDR3 DNA: TGCGCCAGCAGCTACCCGGACACGATCAACACCGGGGAGCTGTTTTTT. This encodes CASSYPDTINTGELFF.

The chain recombines TRBV19 with TRBJ2-5; 9 nucleotides agree with TRBD2. J gave up 2 bases and V 3 bases, and 4 bases lay outside the gene matches. Germline loops: CDR1 LNHDA, CDR2 SQIVND (reference sequence). The CDR3 has 15 amino acids. The CDR3 sequence is CASSILAGQQETQYF. Here the CDR3 DNA reads TGTGCCAGTAGTATCCTAGCGGGGCAACAAGAGACCCAGTACTTC.

The V call is TRBV13, the J call TRBJ1-4; D gene ambiguous. CDR3 length equals 14 residues. In germline, CDR1 is PRHDT, CDR2 FYEKMQ (reference sequence). Trimming stripped 5 bases from V and 5 bases from J, with 12 bases between. CDR3: CASSGDRGNEKLFF. The CDR3 DNA reads as TGTGCCAGCAGCGGTGACCGCGGGAATGAAAAACTGTTTTTT.

The V call is TRBV6-1, the J call TRBJ2-7, with 11 bases fitting TRBD1. The CDR3 sequence is 14 residues long. Germline V gene data show CDR1 as MNHNS and CDR2 as SASEGT. Losses at the gene ends were 8 bases for V and 4 bases for J; bases not matched to a gene: 7. Here the CDR3 DNA reads TGTGCCAGCTGGTGGACAGGGGGCTCGTACGAGCAGTACTTC. Amino acids: CASWWTGGSYEQYF.